Listed below are T cell receptor beta chains from one sample, sequenced in a study of cytomegalovirus exposure and HLA in healthy donors. Sequencing was performed with immunoSEQ multiplex PCR; in TCRdb, only in-frame clones are kept and a portion is missing. In the table there are about 170,000 clones, about 76% of which are singletons. Sequenced material: PBMCs. The receptors originated from a young woman in good health and CMV-seropositive. Both conserved end residues are part of each CDR3. The order of the fields is D gene, V gene, J gene, clone size, CDR3 DNA, CDR3 protein. A D gene is named only where the DNA matches it firmly. Size values are once, few and many counts, or a class for expanded clones, and some rows have none.

NA,TRBV19,TRBJ2-3,NA,TGTGCCAGTAGTATAGATTACGGGAACACAGATACGCAGTATTTT,CASSIDYGNTDTQYF
NA,TRBV9,TRBJ1-2,NA,TGTGCCAGCAGCGTAGAGCAATTGGGAGGGGTAGATGGCTACACCTTC,CASSVEQLGGVDGYTF
TRBD2,TRBV10-3,TRBJ2-2,NA,TGTGCCAGCAGTGAAAAAGCGGGGGGGCCGGGAACCGGGGAGCTGTTTTTT,CASSEKAGGPGTGELFF
NA,TRBV19,TRBJ1-1,NA,TGTGCCAGTAGTACCCCTGGCGGCAAGAATACTGAAGCTTTCTTT,CASSTPGGKNTEAFF
NA,TRBV19,TRBJ1-5,NA,TGTGCCAGTAGTACCCTACGTTGGGGGCAGAATAATCAGCCCCAGCATTTT,CASSTLRWGQNNQPQHF
TRBD1,TRBV6-6,TRBJ2-1,few,TGTGCCAGCAGAAACGACAGGGTCTCCTATGAGCAGTTCTTC,CASRNDRVSYEQFF
TRBD1,TRBV9,TRBJ1-3,NA,TGTGCCAGCAGCGTACATGGGGACAGTCCCTTTAGGGCTGGAAACACCATATATTTT,CASSVHGDSPFRAGNTIYF
TRBD1,TRBV5-1,TRBJ1-1,NA,TGCGCCAGCACCCCGACAGGGGGCGAACGAACTGAAGCTTTCTTT,CASTPTGGERTEAFF
TRBD1,TRBV5-1,TRBJ2-2,NA,TGCGCCAGCAGCTTGGCCGGGACAGGGGCTACCGGGGAGCTGTTTTTT,CASSLAGTGATGELFF
TRBD1,TRBV19,TRBJ1-1,NA,TGTGCCAGTAGCCCTTTTGGACAGGGTGTCACTGAAGCTTTCTTT,CASSPFGQGVTEAFF
TRBD1,TRBV18,TRBJ2-2,NA,TGTGCCAGCTCTCGCCGGGACAGGGTCTACGCCGGGGAGCTGTTTTTT,CASSRRDRVYAGELFF
TRBD2,TRBV19,TRBJ2-5,once,TGTGCCAGTAGTACAGCACTAGCGGGGTCCCAAGAGACCCAGTACTTC,CASSTALAGSQETQYF
TRBD2,TRBV6-1,TRBJ2-7,NA,TGTGCCAGCAGTGGGAGTAGCGGGGGGTACGAGCAGTACTTC,CASSGSSGGYEQYF
NA,TRBV28,TRBJ1-2,few,TGTGCCAGCGGGAGTCTGAGGGTTGGCTATGGCTACACCTTC,CASGSLRVGYGYTF
NA,TRBV18,TRBJ1-1,NA,TGTGCCAGCTCCGAGTACGTAACCAGCGGGACTGAAGCTTTCTTT,CASSEYVTSGTEAFF
TRBD1,TRBV19,TRBJ2-6,NA,TGTGCCAGTAGTATGAGGGACAGGGGTTCTGGGGCCAACGTCCTGACTTTC,CASSMRDRGSGANVLTF
TRBD1,TRBV30,TRBJ2-7,NA,TGTGCCTGGAGGACAGGGGAAGAGCAGTACTTC,CAWRTGEEQYF
NA,TRBV5-1,TRBJ2-7,NA,TGCGCCAGCAGCTTGGATGCCTCCTACGAGCAGTACTTC,CASSLDASYEQYF
TRBD2,TRBV19,TRBJ2-6,NA,TGTGCCAGTAGTCCCGCTACCGGGACTAGATCTGGGGCCAACGTCCTGACTTTC,CASSPATGTRSGANVLTF
NA,TRBV29-1,TRBJ1-2,NA,TGCAGCGTTGAAAGGGGCTTGACTAACTATGGCTACACCTTC,CSVERGLTNYGYTF
NA,TRBV11-3,TRBJ1-2,few,TGTGCCAGCAGCCTACGGGACAAGTATGGCTACACCTTC,CASSLRDKYGYTF
NA,TRBV7-8,TRBJ2-3,NA,TGTGCCAGCAGCTCGCGATATAACCCGACGAGAACGGGATCCACAGATACGCAGTATTTT,CASSSRYNPTRTGSTDTQYF
NA,TRBV4-3,TRBJ2-1,NA,TGCGCCAGCAGCCAAGATACAGACCTGCAGTTCTTC,CASSQDTDLQFF
TRBD1,TRBV7-2,TRBJ1-5,NA,TGTGCCAGCAGCCGAGGGACAGGTGATTTTAAATATCAGCCCCAGCATTTT,CASSRGTGDFKYQPQHF
TRBD1,TRBV9,TRBJ2-2,NA,TGTGCCAGCAGTGGGGACAGACGTTACACCGGGGAGCTGTTTTTT,CASSGDRRYTGELFF
NA,TRBV2,TRBJ1-2,NA,TGTGCCAGCAGACAAACGGGGGTTGGCTACACCTTC,CASRQTGVGYTF
NA,TRBV4-3,TRBJ2-1,NA,TGCGCCAGCAGCCAAGATCCGAGCTCCTACAATGAGCAGTTCTTC,CASSQDPSSYNEQFF
TRBD2,TRBV7-2,TRBJ2-2,NA,TGTGCCAGCAGCTCGCGGGGGGGCCTGGGCGGGGAGCTGTTTTTT,CASSSRGGLGGELFF
NA,TRBV6-4,TRBJ1-2,NA,TGTGCCAGCAGTGACGGGAGGGTTGATGGCTACACCTTC,CASSDGRVDGYTF
NA,TRBV5-4,TRBJ2-7,NA,TGTGCCAGCAGCTTGCAGGGCTCCTACGAGCAGTACTTC,CASSLQGSYEQYF
NA,TRBV6-5,TRBJ2-6,few,TGTGCCAGCAGTCGACAGGACTCTGGGGCCAACGTCCTGACTTTC,CASSRQDSGANVLTF
NA,TRBV6-1,TRBJ1-3,NA,TGTGCCAGCTTTCGGGGGTTCGCCTTGGGAAACACCATATATTTT,CASFRGFALGNTIYF
NA,TRBV2,TRBJ2-3,NA,TGTGCCAGCAGATCGGGGGGCCCAGATACGCAGTATTTT,CASRSGGPDTQYF
TRBD1,TRBV5-5,TRBJ2-7,NA,TGTGCCAGCAGCCAGACAGGGTACGAGCAGTACTTC,CASSQTGYEQYF
NA,TRBV4-1,TRBJ2-5,NA,TGCGCCAGCAGCCAGGGGCCTCAAGAGACCCAGTACTTC,CASSQGPQETQYF
TRBD1,TRBV6-5,TRBJ2-5,NA,TGTGCCAGCAGTTACCGGGACAGGGAAGAGACCCAGTACTTC,CASSYRDREETQYF
TRBD2,TRBV19,TRBJ2-5,few,TGTGCCAGTAGTATCCCGGGGGGGCAAGAGACCCAGTACTTC,CASSIPGGQETQYF
NA,TRBV10-3,TRBJ1-2,NA,TGTGCCATCAGTGAGACGGTAAACTATGGCTACACCTTC,CAISETVNYGYTF
NA,TRBV30,TRBJ2-3,NA,TGTGCCAAAAAGACAGGCACAGATACGCAGTATTTT,CAKKTGTDTQYF
NA,TRBV6-1,TRBJ2-2,NA,TGTGCCAGCAGTGCCAACTCCCTTACCGGGGAGCTGTTTTTT,CASSANSLTGELFF
NA,TRBV6-4,TRBJ1-1,NA,TGTGCCAGCAGATGGACAGAGAACACTGAAGCTTTCTTT,CASRWTENTEAFF
NA,TRBV5-4,TRBJ1-4,once,TGTGCCAGCAGCTTGGGAGGGAGGGCAACTAATGAAAAACTGTTTTTT,CASSLGGRATNEKLFF
TRBD2,TRBV15,TRBJ2-3,NA,TGTGCCACCAGCAGAGCGGGAGCGGGGGGGCGATCAGATACGCAGTATTTT,CATSRAGAGGRSDTQYF
NA,TRBV11-2,TRBJ2-7,few,TGTGCCAGCAGCTCTATTTACGAGCAGTACTTC,CASSSIYEQYF
TRBD1,TRBV5-1,TRBJ2-7,NA,TGCGCCAGCAGCTCCGGACAGGGGTTTGACGAGCAGTACTTC,CASSSGQGFDEQYF
TRBD1,TRBV9,TRBJ2-3,NA,TGTGCCAGCAGCGTAGCGCGGACAGGGGGCAAAGATACGCAGTATTTT,CASSVARTGGKDTQYF
NA,TRBV5-1,TRBJ2-7,NA,TGCGCCAGCAGCTCCTTGAACAGCTACGAGCAGTACTTC,CASSSLNSYEQYF
TRBD1,TRBV11-3,TRBJ2-7,few,TGTGCCAGCAGCTCGGGACAGGGCTACGAGCAGTACTTC,CASSSGQGYEQYF
NA,TRBV6-6,TRBJ2-5,NA,NA,CASSSSTRAPETQYF
NA,TRBV6-6,TRBJ2-1,NA,TGTGCCAGCAGTCCCCTCGGGGAGACTCAGTTCTTC,CASSPLGETQFF
TRBD1,TRBV4-2,TRBJ2-5,NA,TGTGCCAGCAGCCTGACAGGGGCAACCCAGACCCAGTACTTC,CASSLTGATQTQYF
TRBD2,TRBV19,TRBJ2-1,once,TGTGCCAGTAGTATCTTTCTTTCGGCTAGCGGGGGGGATTGGAATGAGCAGTTCTTC,CASSIFLSASGGDWNEQFF
NA,TRBV4-2,TRBJ1-4,NA,TGTGCCAGCAGCCACCCAGATGAAAAACTGTTTTTT,CASSHPDEKLFF